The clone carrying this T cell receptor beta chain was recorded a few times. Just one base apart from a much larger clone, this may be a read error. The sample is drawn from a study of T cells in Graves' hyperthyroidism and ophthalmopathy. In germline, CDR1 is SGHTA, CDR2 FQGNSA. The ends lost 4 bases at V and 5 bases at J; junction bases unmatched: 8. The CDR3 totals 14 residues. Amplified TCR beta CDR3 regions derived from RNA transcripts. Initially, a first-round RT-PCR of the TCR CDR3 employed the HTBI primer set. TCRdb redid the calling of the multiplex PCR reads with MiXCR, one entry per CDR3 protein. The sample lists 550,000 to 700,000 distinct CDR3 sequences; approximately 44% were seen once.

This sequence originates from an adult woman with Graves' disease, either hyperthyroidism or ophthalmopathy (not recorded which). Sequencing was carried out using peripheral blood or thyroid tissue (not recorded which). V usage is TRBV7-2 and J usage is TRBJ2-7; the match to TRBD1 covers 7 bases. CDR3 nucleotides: TGTGCCAGCAGCTCACCAGACAGGGCCCACGAGCAGTACTTC. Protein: CASSSPDRAHEQYF.